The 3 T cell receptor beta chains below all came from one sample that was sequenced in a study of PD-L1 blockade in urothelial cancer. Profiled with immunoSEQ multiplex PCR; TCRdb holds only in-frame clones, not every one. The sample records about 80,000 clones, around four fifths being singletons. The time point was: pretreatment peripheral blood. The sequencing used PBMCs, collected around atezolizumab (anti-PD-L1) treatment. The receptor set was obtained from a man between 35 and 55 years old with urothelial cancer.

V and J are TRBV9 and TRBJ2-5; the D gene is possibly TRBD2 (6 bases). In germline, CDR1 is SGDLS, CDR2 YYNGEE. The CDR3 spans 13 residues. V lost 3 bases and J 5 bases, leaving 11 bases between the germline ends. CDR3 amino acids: CASSAEGLETQYF. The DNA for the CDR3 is TGTGCCAGCAGCGCGGAGGGTCTCGAGACCCAGTACTTC.

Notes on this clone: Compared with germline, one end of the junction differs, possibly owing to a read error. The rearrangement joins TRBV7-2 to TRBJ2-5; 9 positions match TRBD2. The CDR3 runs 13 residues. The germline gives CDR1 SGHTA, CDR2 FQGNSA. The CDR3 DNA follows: TGTGCCAGCAGATTAGCGGGAGTAGAGACCCAGTACTTC. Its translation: CASRLAGVETQYF.

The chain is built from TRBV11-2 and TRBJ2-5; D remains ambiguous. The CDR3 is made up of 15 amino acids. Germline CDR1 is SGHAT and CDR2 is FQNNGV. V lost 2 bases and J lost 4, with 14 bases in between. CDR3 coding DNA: TGTGCCAGCAGCTTAAACGGAGCCATGACAGAGACCCAGTACTTC. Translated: CASSLNGAMTETQYF.